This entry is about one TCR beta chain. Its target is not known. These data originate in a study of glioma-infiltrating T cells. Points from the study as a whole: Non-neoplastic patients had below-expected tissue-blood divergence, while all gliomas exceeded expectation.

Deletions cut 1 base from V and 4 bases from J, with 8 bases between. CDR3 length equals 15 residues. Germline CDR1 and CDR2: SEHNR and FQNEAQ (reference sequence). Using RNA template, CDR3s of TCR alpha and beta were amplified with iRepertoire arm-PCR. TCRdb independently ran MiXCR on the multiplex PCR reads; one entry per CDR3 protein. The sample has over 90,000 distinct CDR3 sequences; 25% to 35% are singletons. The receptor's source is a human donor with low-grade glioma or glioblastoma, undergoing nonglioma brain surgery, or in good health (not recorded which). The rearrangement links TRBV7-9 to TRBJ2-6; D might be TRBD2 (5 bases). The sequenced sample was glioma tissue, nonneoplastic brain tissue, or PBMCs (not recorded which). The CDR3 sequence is CASSLVGEGANVLTF. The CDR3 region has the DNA TGTGCCAGCAGCTTAGTCGGGGAGGGGGCCAACGTCCTGACTTTC.